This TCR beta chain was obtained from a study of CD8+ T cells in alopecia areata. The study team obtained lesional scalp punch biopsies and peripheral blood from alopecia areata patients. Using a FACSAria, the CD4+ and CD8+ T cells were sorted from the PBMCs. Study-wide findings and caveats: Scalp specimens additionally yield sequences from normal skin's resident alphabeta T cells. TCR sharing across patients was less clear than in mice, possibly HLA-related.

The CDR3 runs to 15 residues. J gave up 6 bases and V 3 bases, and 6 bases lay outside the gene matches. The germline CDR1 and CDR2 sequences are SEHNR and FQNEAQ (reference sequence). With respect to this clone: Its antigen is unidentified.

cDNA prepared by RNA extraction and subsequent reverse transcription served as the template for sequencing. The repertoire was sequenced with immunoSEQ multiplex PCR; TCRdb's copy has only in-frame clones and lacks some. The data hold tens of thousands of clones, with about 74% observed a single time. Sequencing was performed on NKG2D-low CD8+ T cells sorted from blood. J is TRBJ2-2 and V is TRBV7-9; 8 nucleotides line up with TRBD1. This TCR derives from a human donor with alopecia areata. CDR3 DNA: TGTGCCAGCAGCTTCCCAGGACAGGGATCCGGGGAGCTGTTTTTT. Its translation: CASSFPGQGSGELFF.